This TCR beta chain is from a study of control samples from healthy donors and cancer patients. Repertoires were generated with immunoSEQ multiplex PCR, while TCRdb's copy carries only in-frame clones and drops some. The sample lists about 220,000 clones; about 95% were seen once. Germline V gene sequence: CDR1 SGHRS, CDR2 YFSETQ. Losses at the gene ends were 0 bases for V and 3 bases for J; bases not matched to a gene: 4. This CDR3 contains 15 residues. The clonotype comes from a man in his forties or fifties in good health. The chain links TRBV5-1 to TRBJ2-5; 8 bases fit TRBD2. Sequenced input: blood. CDR3 sequence (DNA): TGCGCCAGCAGCTTGGGGGCCGGGGGGGAAGAGACCCAGTACTTC. Its translation: CASSLGAGGEETQYF.